The rows below give T cell receptor beta chains drawn from one sample of a study of T cell repertoires in ileal Crohn's disease. Clones were read by immunoSEQ multiplex PCR, and TCRdb kept only the in-frame ones, dropping some. This table holds approximately 4,100 clones, approximately 77% found once. Input material: ileal tissue. These receptors all stem from an adult with Crohn's disease. Both conserved end residues are part of each CDR3. The D gene is left open where the match is weak. Only part of the rows carry a size: once, few, many, or a class if the clone is expanded.

J gene	clone size	D gene	CDR3 length	V gene	CDR3 DNA	CDR3 protein
TRBJ2-3	NA	TRBD1	13	TRBV29-1	TGCAGCGCCCCGGGACAGGTAAAGGATACGCAGTATTTT	CSAPGQVKDTQYF
TRBJ1-6	few	NA	14	TRBV28	TGTGCCAGCAGTAGGGATCTAGGTGGTTCACCCCTCCACTTT	CASSRDLGGSPLHF
TRBJ1-2	large	NA	12	TRBV19	TGTGCCAGTAGTCACAGGGAATATGGCTACACCTTC	CASSHREYGYTF
TRBJ2-1	NA	TRBD2	16	TRBV9	TGTGCCAGCAGCGCAGGAGGGACTAGCGGGCCCAATGAGCAGTTCTTC	CASSAGGTSGPNEQFF
TRBJ1-2	NA	TRBD1	14	TRBV29-1	TGCAGCGTTTTGACAGGGGGCGTTGTCCATGGCTACACCTTC	CSVLTGGVVHGYTF
TRBJ2-1	few	NA	17	TRBV5-6	TGTGCCAGCAGCTTGGCAGGGGGGACAGTCTCCTACAATGAGCAGTTCTTC	CASSLAGGTVSYNEQFF
TRBJ2-5	NA	TRBD1	17	TRBV28	TGTGCCAGCAGCCTCGGGACAGGGGTCTTAAGTTTGGAGACCCAGTACTTC	CASSLGTGVLSLETQYF
TRBJ1-1	few	NA	15	TRBV19	TGTGCCAGTAGTATAGGAGGAGGGGCGGACACTGAAGCTTTCTTT	CASSIGGGADTEAFF
TRBJ2-1	NA	TRBD1	18	TRBV4-2	TGTGCCAGCAGCCCCGGAAGCGTGGGACAGGGGACAAACAATGAGCAGTTCTTC	CASSPGSVGQGTNNEQFF
TRBJ2-1	NA	TRBD2	13	TRBV5-4	TGTGCCAGCGGGGAGGGGCTTTACAATGAGCAGTTCTTC	CASGEGLYNEQFF
TRBJ1-3	medium-sized	TRBD1	16	TRBV7-6	TGTGCCAGCAGCTTAGGACAGGGGGCACCTGGAAACACCATATATTTT	CASSLGQGAPGNTIYF
TRBJ2-5	NA	NA	11	TRBV5-1	TGCGCCAGCAGCTTGGAAGGGACCCAGTACTTC	CASSLEGTQYF
TRBJ2-2	NA	NA	14	TRBV19	TGTGCCAGTAGTATAGTCGGAGAGCCCGGGGAGCTGTTTTTT	CASSIVGEPGELFF
TRBJ1-3	NA	NA	15	TRBV18	TGTGCCAGCTCAACCACCCGGGGCGGAGGAAACACCATATATTTT	CASSTTRGGGNTIYF
TRBJ2-1	NA	NA	14	TRBV7-2	TGTGCCAGCAGCGATAGGGTTGAAGGGGATGAGCAGTTCTTC	CASSDRVEGDEQFF
TRBJ2-7	NA	NA	14	TRBV9	TGTGCCAGCAGCCCCGACAGGTTAAGCTACGAGCAGTACTTC	CASSPDRLSYEQYF
TRBJ1-6	NA	NA	13	TRBV30	TGTGCCTGGAGTGTAAAGGGGCTGGCACCCCTCCACTTT	CAWSVKGLAPLHF